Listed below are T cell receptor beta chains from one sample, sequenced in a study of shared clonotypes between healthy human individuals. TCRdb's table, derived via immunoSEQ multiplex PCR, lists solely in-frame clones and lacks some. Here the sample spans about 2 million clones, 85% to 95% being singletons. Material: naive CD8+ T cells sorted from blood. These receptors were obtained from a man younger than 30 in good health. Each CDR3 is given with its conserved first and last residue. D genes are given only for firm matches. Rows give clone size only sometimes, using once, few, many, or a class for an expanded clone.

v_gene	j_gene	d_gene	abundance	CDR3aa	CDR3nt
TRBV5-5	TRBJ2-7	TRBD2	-	CASSLEGASGGTMEYF	TGTGCCAGCAGCTTGGAGGGCGCTAGCGGGGGTACAATGGAGTACTTC
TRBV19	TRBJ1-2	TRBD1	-	CASSNPGTGDGYTF	TGTGCCAGTAGTAACCCCGGGACAGGGGATGGCTACACCTTC
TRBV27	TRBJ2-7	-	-	CASSFGYRYEQYF	TGTGCCAGCAGTTTTGGGTACCGGTACGAGCAGTACTTC
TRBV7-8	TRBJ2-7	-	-	CASSLGISYEQYF	TGTGCCAGCAGCTTAGGCATCTCCTACGAGCAGTACTTC
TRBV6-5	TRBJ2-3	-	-	CASRWPESDTQYF	TGTGCCAGCCGGTGGCCTGAGAGCGATACGCAGTATTTT
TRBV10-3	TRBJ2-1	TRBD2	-	CAISGSGGSKDEQFF	TGTGCCATCTCGGGTAGCGGGGGCTCTAAGGATGAGCAGTTCTTC
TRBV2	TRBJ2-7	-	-	CASSERTETSEQYF	TGTGCCAGCAGTGAAAGGACAGAAACGTCCGAGCAGTACTTC
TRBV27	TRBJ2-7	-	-	CASSLGAPYEQYF	TGTGCCAGCAGCCTGGGGGCTCCCTACGAGCAGTACTTC
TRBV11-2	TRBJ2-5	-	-	CASSFGGEETQYF	TGTGCCAGCAGCTTCGGAGGCGAAGAGACCCAGTACTTC
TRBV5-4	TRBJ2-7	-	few	CASSLGPGEQYF	TGTGCCAGCAGCTTGGGACCGGGCGAGCAGTACTTC
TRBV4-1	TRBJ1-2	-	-	CASSQELGGPPYGYTF	TGCGCCAGCAGCCAAGAGCTCGGGGGTCCGCCCTATGGCTACACCTTC
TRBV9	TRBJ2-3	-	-	CASSSPSVPSTDTQYF	TGTGCCAGCAGCTCCCCTAGCGTCCCTAGCACAGATACGCAGTATTTT